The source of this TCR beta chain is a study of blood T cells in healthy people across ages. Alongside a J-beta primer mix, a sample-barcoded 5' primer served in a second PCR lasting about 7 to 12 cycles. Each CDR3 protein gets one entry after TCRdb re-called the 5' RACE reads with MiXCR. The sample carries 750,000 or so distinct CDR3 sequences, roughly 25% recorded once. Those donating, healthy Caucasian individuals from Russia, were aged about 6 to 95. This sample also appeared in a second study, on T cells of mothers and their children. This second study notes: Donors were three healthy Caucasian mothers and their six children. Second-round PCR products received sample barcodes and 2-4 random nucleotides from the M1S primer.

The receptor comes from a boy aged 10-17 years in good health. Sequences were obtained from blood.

The chain's CDR3 is CASSRQGAVNTGELFF. Here the CDR3 DNA reads TGTGCCAGCAGTAGACAGGGGGCGGTGAACACCGGGGAGCTGTTTTTT. This chain joins TRBV2 and TRBJ2-2; 10 nucleotides align to TRBD1. The germline CDR1 and CDR2 sequences are SNHLY and FYNNEI. The CDR3 is 16 amino acids. V shed 5 bases and J 1 base; nucleotides not matched to a gene: 4.